Below, 20 T cell receptor beta chains from the same sample are listed, as sequenced in a study of beta chain features in type 1 diabetes. Expressed TCRB transcripts got sequenced, as all isolated RNA was reverse transcribed. The data were produced by immunoSEQ multiplex PCR, yet TCRdb's version contains in-frame clones alone and is incomplete. Seen here are 200,000 to 250,000 clones, roughly 10% observed once, and the top ten hold 1% to 1.5%. Sequencing was performed on central memory CD4+ T cells from blood. These receptors were taken from a young man in good health.

This clone has just a few counts. The genes are TRBV11-2 and TRBJ2-5; possible D gene TRBD1, 6 bases. V was pared by 1 base and J by 4 bases, with 10 bases between. Germline V CDR1 and CDR2: SGHAT, FQNNGV. The CDR3 is made up of 14 amino acids. The CDR3 bases are TGTGCCAGCAGCTTAGTTCACAGGGCAGAGACCCAGTACTTC. Protein product: CASSLVHRAETQYF.

The sample holds many counts of this clone. V and J are TRBV25-1 and TRBJ2-1; no clear D. The CDR3 has 13 residues. The germline gives CDR1 MGHDK, CDR2 SYGVNS. The germline V and J ends were trimmed by 6 bases and 4 bases, with 10 bases remaining between them. The DNA of the CDR3 is TGTGCCAGCAGGATGACTTCTTACAATGAGCAGTTCTTC. It is translated as CASRMTSYNEQFF.

This clone turned up a few times. The chain couples TRBV5-1 to TRBJ2-2; perhaps D is TRBD1 or TRBD2 (5 bases each). There are 15 residues in the CDR3. Germline-derived CDR1 and CDR2 are SGHRS and YFSETQ. Trimming removed 4 bases from V and 8 bases from J, with 18 bases in between. The CDR3 loop is CASSIDGAARGELFF. The CDR3 DNA is TGCGCCAGCAGCATCGACGGGGCAGCCCGGGGGGAGCTGTTTTTT.

This rearrangement joins TRBV11-3 to TRBJ2-1; 7 bases are a match to TRBD1. This CDR3 contains 14 residues. Germline-derived CDR1 and CDR2 are SGHNT and YENEEA. The V segment lost 5 bases and the J segment 3 bases; nucleotides outside the gene matches: 4. The CDR3 region is CASSEGAVYNEQFF. The CDR3 bases are TGTGCCAGCAGCGAGGGGGCAGTCTACAATGAGCAGTTCTTC.

The chain links TRBV30 to TRBJ2-2, with a tentative D call TRBD1 (5 bases). The CDR3 extends over 13 amino acids. CDR1 and CDR2 (germline): GTSNPN, SVGIG (reference sequence). With 4 bases removed from V and 4 bases from J, the gap between germline ends came to 10 bases. The CDR3 region is CAWNPRATGELFF. CDR3 coding DNA: TGTGCCTGGAACCCCAGGGCCACCGGGGAGCTGTTTTTT. Full variable domain (missing parts from reference TRBV30 and TRBJ2-2): SQTIHQWPATLVQPVGSPLSLECTVEGTSNPNLYWYRQAAGRGLQLLFYSVGIGQISSEVPQNLSASRPQDRQFILSSKKLLLSDSGFYLCAWNPRATGELFFGEGSRLTVL.

This clone was seen a few times. DNA for the CDR3: TGTGCCAGCAGCATCTACAGACTAGCCAACAATGAGCAGTTCTTC. Translated: CASSIYRLANNEQFF. The rearrangement joins TRBV5-6 to TRBJ2-1; 7 nucleotides agree with TRBD2. Germline CDR1 and CDR2: SGHDT and YYEEEE. V dropped 4 bases and J dropped 5; count of bases not matched to a gene: 9. The CDR3 is 15 amino acids.

This clone was seen a few times. At the DNA level, this CDR3 is encoded by other sequences in the same sample as well. V is TRBV7-2 and J is TRBJ2-5; D is possibly TRBD2 (5 bases). From germline, CDR1 is SGHTA and CDR2 FQGNSA. The CDR3 is 13 amino acids. V was shortened by 5 bases and J by 5 bases, with 12 bases between the two germline ends. CDR3 nucleotide sequence: TGTGCCAGCAGCCTCCGAGAGGGTGAGACCCAGTACTTC. Encoded protein: CASSLREGETQYF.

This clone showed up just a few times. Other DNA variants within this sample encode the same CDR3. J is TRBJ2-5 and V is TRBV2; the D is unclear. The CDR3 runs 12 residues. Germline lookup yields CDR1 SNHLY and CDR2 FYNNEI. Trimming removed 0 bases from V and 4 bases from J, with 3 bases in between. CDR3 region: CASSEARETQYF. CDR3 nucleotide sequence: TGTGCCAGCAGTGAAGCGCGAGAGACCCAGTACTTC.

This clone has just a few counts. The chain uses TRBV5-4 and TRBJ2-7, with 9 positions matching TRBD1. The V segment lost 4 bases and the J segment 5 bases; nucleotides outside the gene matches: 7. This CDR3 contains 14 residues. Germline V gene lookup returns CDR1 SGHNT and CDR2 YYREEE (reference sequence). The chain's CDR3 is CASSKDRGSDEQYF. DNA for the CDR3: TGTGCCAGCAGCAAGGACAGGGGAAGCGACGAGCAGTACTTC. The variable domain in full, completed from reference TRBV5-4 and TRBJ2-7, reads ETGVTQSPTHLIKTRGQQVTLRCSSQSGHNTVSWYQQALGQGPQFIFQYYREEENGRGNFPPRFSGLQFPNYSSELNVNALELDDSALYLCASSKDRGSDEQYFGPGTRLTVT.

The chain recombines TRBV18 with TRBJ2-7, with 10 bases aligning to TRBD1. Losses at the gene ends were 1 base for V and 5 bases for J; bases not matched to a gene: 5. Germline values: CDR1 KGHSH, CDR2 LQKENI. This CDR3 is built from 15 residues. Here the CDR3 DNA reads TGTGCCAGCTCACCACGACAGGGGGCAGGCGACGAGCAGTACTTC. It specifies CASSPRQGAGDEQYF.

The chain couples TRBV27 to TRBJ2-1, with 11 bases fitting TRBD2. Per the germline V gene, CDR1 is MNHEY and CDR2 is SMNVEV (reference sequence). The CDR3 has 16 residues. V gave up 5 bases and J gave up 7 bases; unmatched junction bases: 10. The CDR3 nucleotides read TGTGCCAGCAGTGGGGGCGGGACTAGCGGAGTGAATGAGCAGTTCTTC. Encoded protein: CASSGGGTSGVNEQFF.

In its sample, this clone was seen a few times. The chain links TRBV4-2 to TRBJ1-3; TRBD1 matches 10 bases. Germline assignment: CDR1 LGHNA and CDR2 YNFKEQ. Trimming removed 4 bases from V and 4 bases from J; junction bases left unmatched: 4. The CDR3 is 15 residues long. The CDR3 bases are TGTGCCAGCAGCCTCGACAGGGGGCCCGGAAACACCATATATTTT. It translates to CASSLDRGPGNTIYF.

This clone appeared many times. The DNA for the CDR3 is TGTGCCAGCAGCTCATTACTCCCCGGGACAGGGTTTTTCGGGAGCACCGGGGAGCTGTTTTTT. Its translation: CASSSLLPGTGFFGSTGELFF. The gene calls are TRBV7-8 and TRBJ2-2; TRBD1 matches 9 bases. The CDR3 contains 21 residues. Germline values: CDR1 SGHVS, CDR2 FQNEAQ. With V trimmed by 4 bases and J by 4 bases, 22 bases remained unmatched.

The chain employs TRBV30 and TRBJ1-3, with D unclear. Trimming left V 3 bases short and J 0 bases short, with 12 bases between. The germline V gene has CDR1 GTSNPN and CDR2 SVGIG (reference sequence). The CDR3 sequence is 15 residues long. CDR3 coding DNA: TGTGCCTGGAGAGGTCTGCCGAGCTCTGGAAACACCATATATTTT. Protein product: CAWRGLPSSGNTIYF.

The chain carries TRBV5-4 and TRBJ1-3; D uncertain. Between the trimmed V and J ends, which lost 1 base and 1 base, there was a span of 6 bases. The CDR3 contains 14 residues. Germline CDR1 and CDR2: SGHNT and YYREEE (reference sequence). CDR3 in amino acids: CASSLLGSGNTIYF. For the CDR3, the DNA is TGTGCCAGCAGCTTGCTGGGTTCTGGAAACACCATATATTTT.

The chain is built from TRBV14 and TRBJ2-1, with 9 nucleotides matching TRBD1. J lost 2 bases, V lost 4 bases, and 9 bases had no gene match. In germline, CDR1 is SGHDN, CDR2 FVKESK. This CDR3 spans 17 amino acids. The CDR3 bases are TGTGCCAGCAGCCCGTATTTAACAGGGGGCACCTACAATGAGCAGTTCTTC. This encodes CASSPYLTGGTYNEQFF. Full variable domain (outside the CDR3, taken from reference TRBV14 and TRBJ2-1): EAGVTQFPSHSVIEKGQTVTLRCDPISGHDNLYWYRRVMGKEIKFLLHFVKESKQDESGMPNNRFLAERTGGTYSTLKVQPAELEDSGVYFCASSPYLTGGTYNEQFFGPGTRLTVL.

The chain combines TRBV19 with TRBJ2-7; D gene ambiguous. Germline V gene sequence: CDR1 LNHDA, CDR2 SQIVND (reference sequence). Trimming shortened V by 0 bases and J by 5 bases, and 11 bases separated the two germline ends. The CDR3 sequence is 14 residues long. Here the CDR3 DNA reads TGTGCCAGTAGTATAGATACGGTCAAGAACGAGCAGTACTTC. This codes for CASSIDTVKNEQYF.

V is TRBV30 and J is TRBJ2-5; TRBD2 aligns across 10 bases. J lost 1 base, V lost 4 bases, and 6 bases had no gene match. CDR1 is GTSNPN, CDR2 SVGIG, per germline (reference sequence). This CDR3 is 15 amino acids long. The CDR3 nucleotides read TGTGCCTGGACTAGCGGGAGCCGAATCCAAGAGACCCAGTACTTC. Protein sequence: CAWTSGSRIQETQYF.

This clone came up many times. This chain connects TRBV30 to TRBJ2-7; D may be TRBD1 (8 bases). V was clipped by 3 bases and J by 4 bases, with 22 bases between them. This CDR3 spans 16 amino acids. CDR1 is GTSNPN, CDR2 SVGIG, per germline (reference sequence). The CDR3 region has the DNA TGTGCCTGGAGGGACGGGAGGAGCAGGGGGCGGTACGAGCAGTACTTC. This translates into CAWRDGRSRGRYEQYF.

In its sample, this clone was seen a few times. The chain recombines TRBV7-8 with TRBJ2-1; TRBD2 matches 8 bases. Germline trimming cut 8 bases from V and 7 bases from J; bases unmatched to any gene: 16. The germline V gene encodes CDR1 SGHVS and CDR2 FQNEAQ. The CDR3 runs to 16 residues. Written as DNA, the CDR3 is TGTGCCAGCTCACCTGGGCTAGCGGGTGCTGCGAATGAGCAGTTCTTC. Protein sequence: CASSPGLAGAANEQFF. Full variable domain (remainder filled in from reference TRBV7-8 and TRBJ2-1): GAGVSQSPRYKVAKRGQDVALRCDPISGHVSLFWYQQALGQGPEFLTYFQNEAQLDKSGLPSDRFFAERPEGSVSTLKIQRTQQEDSAVYLCASSPGLAGAANEQFFGPGTRLTVL.